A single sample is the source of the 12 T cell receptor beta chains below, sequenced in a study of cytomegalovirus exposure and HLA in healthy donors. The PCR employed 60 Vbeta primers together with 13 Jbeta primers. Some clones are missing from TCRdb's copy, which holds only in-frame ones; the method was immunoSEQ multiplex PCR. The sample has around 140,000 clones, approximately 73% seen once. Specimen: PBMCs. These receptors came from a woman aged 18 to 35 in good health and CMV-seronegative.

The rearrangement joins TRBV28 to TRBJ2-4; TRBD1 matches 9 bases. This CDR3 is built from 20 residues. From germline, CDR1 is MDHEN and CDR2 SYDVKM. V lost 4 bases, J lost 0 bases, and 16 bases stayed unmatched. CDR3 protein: CASSSSRDRAYPGAKNIQYF. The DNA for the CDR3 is TGTGCCAGCAGTTCATCCCGGGACAGGGCGTATCCTGGAGCCAAAAACATTCAGTACTTC.

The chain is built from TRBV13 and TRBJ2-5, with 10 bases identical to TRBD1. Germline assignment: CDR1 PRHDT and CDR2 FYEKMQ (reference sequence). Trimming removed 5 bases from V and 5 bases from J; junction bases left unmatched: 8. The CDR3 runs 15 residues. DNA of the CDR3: TGTGCCAGCAGCCCTCCGACAGGGGGCAGGGAGACCCAGTACTTC. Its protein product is CASSPPTGGRETQYF.

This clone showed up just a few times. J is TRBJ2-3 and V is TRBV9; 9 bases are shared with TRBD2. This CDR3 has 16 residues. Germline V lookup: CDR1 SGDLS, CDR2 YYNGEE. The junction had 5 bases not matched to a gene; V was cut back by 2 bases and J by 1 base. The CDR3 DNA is TGTGCCAGCAGCGTTCCCATAGCGGGAGGCACAGATACGCAGTATTTT. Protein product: CASSVPIAGGTDTQYF.

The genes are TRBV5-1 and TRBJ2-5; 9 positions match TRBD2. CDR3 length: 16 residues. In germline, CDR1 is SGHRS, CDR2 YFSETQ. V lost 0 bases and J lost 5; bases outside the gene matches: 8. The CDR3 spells CASSLGVRGGLETQYF. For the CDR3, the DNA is TGCGCCAGCAGCTTGGGTGTGCGGGGGGGCCTGGAGACCCAGTACTTC. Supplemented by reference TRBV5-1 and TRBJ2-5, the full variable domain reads KAGVTQTPRYLIKTRGQQVTLSCSPISGHRSVSWYQQTPGQGLQFLFEYFSETQRNKGNFPGRFSGRQFSNSRSEMNVSTLELGDSALYLCASSLGVRGGLETQYFGPGTRLLVL.

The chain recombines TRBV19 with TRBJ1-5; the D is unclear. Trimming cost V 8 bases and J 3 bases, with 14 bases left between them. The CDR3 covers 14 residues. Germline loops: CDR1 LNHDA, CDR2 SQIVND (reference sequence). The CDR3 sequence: CASARGQNNQPQHF. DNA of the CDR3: TGTGCCAGTGCGAGAGGGCAGAACAATCAGCCCCAGCATTTT. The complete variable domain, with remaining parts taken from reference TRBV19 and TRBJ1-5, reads DGGITQSPKYLFRKEGQNVTLSCEQNLNHDAMYWYRQDPGQGLRLIYYSQIVNDFQKGDIAEGYSVSREKKESFPLTVTSAQKNPTAFYLCASARGQNNQPQHFGDGTRLSIL.

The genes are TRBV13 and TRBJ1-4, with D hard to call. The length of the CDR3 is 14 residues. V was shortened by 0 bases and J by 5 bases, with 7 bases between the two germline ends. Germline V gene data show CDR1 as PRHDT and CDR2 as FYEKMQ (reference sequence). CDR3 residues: CASSLGSLNEKLFF. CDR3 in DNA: TGTGCCAGCAGCTTAGGGAGCCTAAATGAAAAACTGTTTTTT.

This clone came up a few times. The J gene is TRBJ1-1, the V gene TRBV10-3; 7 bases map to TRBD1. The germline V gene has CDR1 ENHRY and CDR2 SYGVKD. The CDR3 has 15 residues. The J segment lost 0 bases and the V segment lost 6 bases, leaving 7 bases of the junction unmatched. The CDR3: CAIRGAGTVNTEAFF. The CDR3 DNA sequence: TGTGCCATCAGGGGGGCCGGGACAGTGAACACTGAAGCTTTCTTT.

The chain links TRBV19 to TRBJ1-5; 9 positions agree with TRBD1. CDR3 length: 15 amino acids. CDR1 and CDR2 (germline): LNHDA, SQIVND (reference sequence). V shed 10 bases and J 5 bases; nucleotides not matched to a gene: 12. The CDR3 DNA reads TGTGCCACCAGCCCGGGACAGGGTTTATATCAGCCCCAGCATTTT. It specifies CATSPGQGLYQPQHF.

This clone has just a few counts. The CDR3: CASSPPSGIGNTIYF. The CDR3 coding sequence is TGTGCCAGCAGCCCACCCTCAGGGATCGGAAACACCATATATTTT. The rearrangement links TRBV7-2 to TRBJ1-3; D is perhaps TRBD1 (5 bases). The germline gives CDR1 SGHTA, CDR2 FQGNSA. CDR3 size: 15 residues. The V and J ends lost 5 bases and 4 bases respectively, with 15 bases between them.

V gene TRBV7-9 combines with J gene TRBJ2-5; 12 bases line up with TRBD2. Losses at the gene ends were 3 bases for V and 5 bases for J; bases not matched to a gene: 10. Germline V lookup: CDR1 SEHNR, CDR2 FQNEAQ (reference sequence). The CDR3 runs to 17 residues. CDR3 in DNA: TGTGCCAGCAGCTTGGGGCGACTAGCGGGGGAGCTGGAGACCCAGTACTTC. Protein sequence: CASSLGRLAGELETQYF. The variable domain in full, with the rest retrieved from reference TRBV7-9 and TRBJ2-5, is DTGVSQNPRHKITKRGQNVTFRCDPISEHNRLYWYRQTLGQGPEFLTYFQNEAQLEKSRLLSDRFSAERPKGSFSTLEIQRTEQGDSAMYLCASSLGRLAGELETQYFGPGTRLLVL.

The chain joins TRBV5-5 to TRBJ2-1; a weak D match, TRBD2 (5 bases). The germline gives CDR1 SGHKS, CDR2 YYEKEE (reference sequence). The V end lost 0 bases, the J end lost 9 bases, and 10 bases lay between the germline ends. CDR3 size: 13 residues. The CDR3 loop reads CASSLGPGSEQFF. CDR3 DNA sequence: TGTGCCAGCAGCTTGGGGCCTGGGAGTGAGCAGTTCTTC.

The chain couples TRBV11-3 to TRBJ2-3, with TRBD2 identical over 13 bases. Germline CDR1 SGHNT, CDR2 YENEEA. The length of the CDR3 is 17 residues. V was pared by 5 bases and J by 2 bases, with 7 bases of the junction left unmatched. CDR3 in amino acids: CASSEWTSGSDTDTQYF. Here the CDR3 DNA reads TGTGCCAGCAGCGAGTGGACTAGCGGGAGTGACACAGATACGCAGTATTTT.